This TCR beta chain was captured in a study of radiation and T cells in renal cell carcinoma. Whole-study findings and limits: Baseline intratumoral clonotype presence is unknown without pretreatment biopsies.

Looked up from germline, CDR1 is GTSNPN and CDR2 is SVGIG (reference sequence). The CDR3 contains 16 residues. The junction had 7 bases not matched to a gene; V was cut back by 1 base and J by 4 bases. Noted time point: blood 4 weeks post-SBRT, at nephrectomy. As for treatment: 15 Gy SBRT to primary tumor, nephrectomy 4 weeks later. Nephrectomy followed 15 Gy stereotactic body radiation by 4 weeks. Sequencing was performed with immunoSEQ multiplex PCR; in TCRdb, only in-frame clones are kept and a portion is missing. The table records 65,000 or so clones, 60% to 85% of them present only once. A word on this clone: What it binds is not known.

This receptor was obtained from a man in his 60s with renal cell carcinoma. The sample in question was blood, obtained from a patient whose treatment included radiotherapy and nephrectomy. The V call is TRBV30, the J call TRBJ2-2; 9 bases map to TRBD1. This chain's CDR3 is CAWSDGQGTSTGELFF. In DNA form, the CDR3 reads TGTGCCTGGAGTGACGGACAGGGGACGTCCACCGGGGAGCTGTTTTTT. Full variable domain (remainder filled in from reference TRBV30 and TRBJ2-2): SQTIHQWPATLVQPVGSPLSLECTVEGTSNPNLYWYRQAAGRGLQLLFYSVGIGQISSEVPQNLSASRPQDRQFILSSKKLLLSDSGFYLCAWSDGQGTSTGELFFGEGSRLTVL.